This TCR beta chain derives from a study of CD8 T cells in Susac syndrome. Healthy donors formed controls matched for age and sex. In contrast to the negatively isolated CD8+ and CD4+ T cells, TEMRA cells were FACS-enriched. CDR1 is DFQATT, CDR2 SNEGSKA, per germline (reference sequence). This CDR3 is 15 amino acids long. Trimming pared 1 base from V and 0 bases from J, leaving 10 bases between. The RNA input was roughly 0.5 to 1 ug, and it was reverse transcribed with random hexamers. Amplification of TCR beta CDR3 across 54 Vbeta and 13 Jbeta was performed with immunoSEQ multiplex PCR. Using its own MiXCR run on the immunoSEQ multiplex PCR reads, TCRdb lists one record per CDR3 protein. The data hold approximately 170,000 distinct CDR3 sequences, with around 95% observed a single time.

Input material: CD4+ T cells from PBMCs. The source of this sequence is a human donor in good health. The chain has TRBV20-1 and TRBJ2-1; tentatively, D is TRBD1 or TRBD2 (5 bases each). The CDR3 is CSARGGVSSYNEQFF. CDR3 DNA sequence: TGCAGTGCTAGAGGAGGGGTGAGCTCCTACAATGAGCAGTTCTTC.